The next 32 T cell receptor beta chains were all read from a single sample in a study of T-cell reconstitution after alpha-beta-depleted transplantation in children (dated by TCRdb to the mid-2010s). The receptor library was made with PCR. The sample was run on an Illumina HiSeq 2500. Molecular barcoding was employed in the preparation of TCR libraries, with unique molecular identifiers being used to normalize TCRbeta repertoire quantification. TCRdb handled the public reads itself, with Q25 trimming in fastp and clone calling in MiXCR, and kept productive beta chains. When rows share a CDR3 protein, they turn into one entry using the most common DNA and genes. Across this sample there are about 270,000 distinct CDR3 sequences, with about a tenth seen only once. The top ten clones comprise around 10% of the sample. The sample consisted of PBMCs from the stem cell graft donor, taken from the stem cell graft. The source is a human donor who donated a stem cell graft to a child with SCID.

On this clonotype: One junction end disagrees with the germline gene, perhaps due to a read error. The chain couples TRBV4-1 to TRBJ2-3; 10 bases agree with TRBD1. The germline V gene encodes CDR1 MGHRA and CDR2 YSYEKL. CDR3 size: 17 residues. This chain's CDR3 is CASSQDRQGANTDTQYF. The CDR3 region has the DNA TGCGCCAGCAGCCAAGACCGACAGGGGGCGAACACAGATACACAGTATTTT.

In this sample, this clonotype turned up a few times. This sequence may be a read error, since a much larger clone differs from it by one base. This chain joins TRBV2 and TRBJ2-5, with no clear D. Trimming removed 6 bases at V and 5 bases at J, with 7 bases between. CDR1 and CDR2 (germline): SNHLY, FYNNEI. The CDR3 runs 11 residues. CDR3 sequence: CASSPHETQYF. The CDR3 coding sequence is TGTGCCAGCAGCCCACACGAGACCCAGTACTTC.

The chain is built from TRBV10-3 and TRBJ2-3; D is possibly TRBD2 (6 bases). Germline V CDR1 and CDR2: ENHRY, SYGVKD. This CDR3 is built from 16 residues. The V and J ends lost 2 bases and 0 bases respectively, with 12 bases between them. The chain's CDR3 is CAISEMRLDSTDTQYF. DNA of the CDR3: TGTGCCATCAGTGAGATGAGACTAGATAGCACAGATACGCAGTATTTT.

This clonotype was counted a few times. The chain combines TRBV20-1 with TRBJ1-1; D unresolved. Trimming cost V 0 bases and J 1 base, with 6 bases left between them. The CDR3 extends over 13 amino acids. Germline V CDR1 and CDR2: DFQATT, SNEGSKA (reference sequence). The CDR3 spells CSARDWTNTEAFF. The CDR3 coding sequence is TGCAGTGCTAGAGATTGGACGAACACTGAAGCTTTCTTT.

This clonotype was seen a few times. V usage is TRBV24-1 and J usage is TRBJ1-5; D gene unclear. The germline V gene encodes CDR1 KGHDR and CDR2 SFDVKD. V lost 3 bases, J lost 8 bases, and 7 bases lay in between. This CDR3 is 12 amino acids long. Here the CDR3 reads CATSDPGEPQHF. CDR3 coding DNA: TGTGCCACCAGTGATCCCGGGGAGCCCCAGCATTTT.

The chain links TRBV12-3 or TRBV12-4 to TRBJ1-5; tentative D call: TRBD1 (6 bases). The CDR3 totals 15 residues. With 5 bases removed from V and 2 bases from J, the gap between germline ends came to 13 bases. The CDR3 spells CASSPLGGRNQPQHF. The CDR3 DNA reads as TGTGCCAGCAGTCCCCTGGGGGGCCGCAATCAGCCCCAGCATTTT.

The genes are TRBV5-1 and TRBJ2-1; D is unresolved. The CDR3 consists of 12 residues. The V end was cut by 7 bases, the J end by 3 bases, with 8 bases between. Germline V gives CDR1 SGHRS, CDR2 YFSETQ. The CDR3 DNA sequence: TGCGCCAGCCACAGAGACTACAATGAGCAGTTCTTC. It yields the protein CASHRDYNEQFF.

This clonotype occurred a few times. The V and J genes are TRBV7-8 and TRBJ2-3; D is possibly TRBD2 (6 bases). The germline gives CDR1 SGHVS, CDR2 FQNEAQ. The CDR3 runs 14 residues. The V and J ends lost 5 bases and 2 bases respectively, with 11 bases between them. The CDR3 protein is CASSPGTFTDTQYF. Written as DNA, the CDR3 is TGTGCCAGCAGCCCCGGGACTTTCACAGATACGCAGTATTTT.

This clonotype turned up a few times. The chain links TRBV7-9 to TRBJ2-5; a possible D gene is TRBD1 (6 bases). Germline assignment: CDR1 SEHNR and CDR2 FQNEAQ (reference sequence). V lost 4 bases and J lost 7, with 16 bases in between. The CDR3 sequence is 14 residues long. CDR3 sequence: CASSSPGQSGTQYF. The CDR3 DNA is TGTGCCAGCAGCTCCCCGGGACAATCAGGGACCCAGTACTTC.

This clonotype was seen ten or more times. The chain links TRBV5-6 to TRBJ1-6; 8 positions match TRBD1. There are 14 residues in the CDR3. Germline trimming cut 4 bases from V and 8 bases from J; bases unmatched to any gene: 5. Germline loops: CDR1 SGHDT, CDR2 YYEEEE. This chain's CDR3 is CASSTPDRDSPLHF. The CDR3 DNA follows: TGTGCCAGCAGCACCCCGGACAGGGATTCACCCCTCCACTTT.

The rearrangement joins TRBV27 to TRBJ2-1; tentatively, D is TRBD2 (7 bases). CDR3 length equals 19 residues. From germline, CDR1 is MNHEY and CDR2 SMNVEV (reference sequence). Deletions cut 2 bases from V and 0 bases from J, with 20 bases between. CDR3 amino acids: CASSLGGGGTLSSYNEQFF. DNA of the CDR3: TGTGCCAGCAGTTTAGGGGGGGGCGGAACCCTTAGCTCCTACAATGAGCAGTTCTTC.

CDR3 DNA: TGTGCCAGCAGCGGACCGACAGCGACTACCTACGAGCAGTACTTC. This sequence encodes CASSGPTATTYEQYF. This chain joins TRBV4-2 and TRBJ2-7, with D possibly being TRBD1 or TRBD2 (5 bases each). CDR1 and CDR2 (germline): LGHNA, YNFKEQ. V was cut by 5 bases and J by 2 bases, with 16 bases left in between. CDR3 size: 15 residues.

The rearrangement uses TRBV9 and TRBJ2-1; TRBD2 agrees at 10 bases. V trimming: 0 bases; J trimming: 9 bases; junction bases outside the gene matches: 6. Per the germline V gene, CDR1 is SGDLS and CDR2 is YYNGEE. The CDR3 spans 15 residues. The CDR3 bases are TGTGCCAGCAGCGTAGCTACTAGCGGGGCGGTTGAGCAGTTCTTC. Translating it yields CASSVATSGAVEQFF.

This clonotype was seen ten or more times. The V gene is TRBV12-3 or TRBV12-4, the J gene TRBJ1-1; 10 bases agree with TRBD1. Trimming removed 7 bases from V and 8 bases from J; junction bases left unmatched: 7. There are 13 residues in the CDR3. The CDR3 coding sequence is TGTGCCAGCATCGGGGACAGGGGTCGGGAAGCTTTCTTT. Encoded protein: CASIGDRGREAFF.

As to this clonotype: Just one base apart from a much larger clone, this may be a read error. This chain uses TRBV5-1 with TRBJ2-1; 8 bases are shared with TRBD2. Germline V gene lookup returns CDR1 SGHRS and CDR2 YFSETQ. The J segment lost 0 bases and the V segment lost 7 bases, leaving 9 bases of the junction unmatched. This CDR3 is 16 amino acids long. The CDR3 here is CASCSGSGSSYNEQFF. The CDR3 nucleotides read TGCGCCAGCTGCTCCGGAAGCGGGAGCTCCTACAATGAGCAGTTCTTC.

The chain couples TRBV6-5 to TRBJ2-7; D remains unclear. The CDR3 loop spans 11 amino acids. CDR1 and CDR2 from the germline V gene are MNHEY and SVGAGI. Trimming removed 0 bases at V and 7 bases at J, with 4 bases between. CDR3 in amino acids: CASSYSREQYF. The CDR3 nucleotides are TGTGCCAGCAGTTACTCCCGGGAGCAGTACTTC.

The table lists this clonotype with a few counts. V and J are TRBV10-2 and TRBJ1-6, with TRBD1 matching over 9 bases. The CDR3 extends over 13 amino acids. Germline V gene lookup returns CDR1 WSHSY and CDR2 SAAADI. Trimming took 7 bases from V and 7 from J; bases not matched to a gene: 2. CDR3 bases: TGCGCCAGCACTGGGACAGGGAATTCACCCCTCCACTTT. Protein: CASTGTGNSPLHF.

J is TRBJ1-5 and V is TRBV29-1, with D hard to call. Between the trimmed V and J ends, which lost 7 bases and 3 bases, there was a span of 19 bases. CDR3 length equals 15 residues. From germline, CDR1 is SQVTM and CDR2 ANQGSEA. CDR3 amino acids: CSATLGSGVNQPQHF. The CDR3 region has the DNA TGCAGCGCAACCTTGGGGAGTGGCGTCAATCAGCCCCAGCATTTT.

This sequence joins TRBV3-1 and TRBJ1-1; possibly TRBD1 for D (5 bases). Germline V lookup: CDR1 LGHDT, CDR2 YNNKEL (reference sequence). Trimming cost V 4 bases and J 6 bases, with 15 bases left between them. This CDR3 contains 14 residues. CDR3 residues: CASSLSEGSAEAFF. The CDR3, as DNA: TGTGCCAGCAGCCTATCCGAGGGGTCTGCTGAAGCTTTCTTT.

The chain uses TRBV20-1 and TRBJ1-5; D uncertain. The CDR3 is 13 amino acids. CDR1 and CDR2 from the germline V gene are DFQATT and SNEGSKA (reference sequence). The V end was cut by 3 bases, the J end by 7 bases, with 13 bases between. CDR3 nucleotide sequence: TGCAGTGCTAGGACCCAGGTCGGGCAGCCCCAGCATTTT. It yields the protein CSARTQVGQPQHF.

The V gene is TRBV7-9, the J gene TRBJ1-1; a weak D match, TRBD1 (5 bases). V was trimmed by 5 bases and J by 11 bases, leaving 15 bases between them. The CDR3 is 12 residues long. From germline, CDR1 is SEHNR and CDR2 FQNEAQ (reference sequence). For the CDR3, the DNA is TGTGCCAGCAGCCCTACCGGGACTCCCGCTTTCTTT. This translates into CASSPTGTPAFF. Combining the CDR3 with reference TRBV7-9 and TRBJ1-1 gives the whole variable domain DTGVSQNPRHKITKRGQNVTFRCDPISEHNRLYWYRQTLGQGPEFLTYFQNEAQLEKSRLLSDRFSAERPKGSFSTLEIQRTEQGDSAMYLCASSPTGTPAFFGQGTRLTVV.

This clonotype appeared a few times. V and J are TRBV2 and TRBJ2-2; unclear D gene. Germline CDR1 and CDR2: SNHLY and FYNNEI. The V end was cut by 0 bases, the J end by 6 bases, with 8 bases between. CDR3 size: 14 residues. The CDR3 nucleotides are TGTGCCAGCAGTGAAGCGGTGGGTGCCGGGGAGCTGTTTTTT. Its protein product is CASSEAVGAGELFF.

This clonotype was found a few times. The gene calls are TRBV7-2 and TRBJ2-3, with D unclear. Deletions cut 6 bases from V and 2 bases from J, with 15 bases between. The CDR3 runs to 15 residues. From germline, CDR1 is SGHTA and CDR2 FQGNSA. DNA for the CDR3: TGTGCCAGCAGGTCCCTGACTTCAATCACAGATACGCAGTATTTT. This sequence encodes CASRSLTSITDTQYF.

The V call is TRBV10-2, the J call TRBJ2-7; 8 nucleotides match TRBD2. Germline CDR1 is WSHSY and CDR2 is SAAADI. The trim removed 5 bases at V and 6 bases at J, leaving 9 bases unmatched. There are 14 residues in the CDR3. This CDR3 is CASSLLAGQGEQYF. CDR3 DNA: TGCGCCAGCAGTTTGCTAGCGGGCCAGGGCGAGCAGTACTTC.

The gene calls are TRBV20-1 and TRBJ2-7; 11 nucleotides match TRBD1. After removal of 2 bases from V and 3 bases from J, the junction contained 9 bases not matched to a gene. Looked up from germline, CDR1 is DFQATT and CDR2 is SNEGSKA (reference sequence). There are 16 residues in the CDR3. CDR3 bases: TGCAGTGCTAGACCGACGCCGGGACAGGGGGTCTACGAGCAGTACTTC. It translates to CSARPTPGQGVYEQYF.

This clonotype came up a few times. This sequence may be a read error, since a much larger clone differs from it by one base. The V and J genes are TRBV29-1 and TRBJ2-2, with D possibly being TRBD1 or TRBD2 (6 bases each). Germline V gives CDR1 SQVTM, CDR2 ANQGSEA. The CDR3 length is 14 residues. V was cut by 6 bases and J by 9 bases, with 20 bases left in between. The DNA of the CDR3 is TGCAGCGTCGGAGGGGGGCAGCTAACCTGGGAGCTGTTTTTT. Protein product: CSVGGGQLTWELFF.

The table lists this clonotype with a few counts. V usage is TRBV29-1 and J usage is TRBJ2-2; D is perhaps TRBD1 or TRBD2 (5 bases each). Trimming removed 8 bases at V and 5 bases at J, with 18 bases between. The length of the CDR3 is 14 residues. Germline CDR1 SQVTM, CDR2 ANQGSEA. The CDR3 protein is CSTSGPRGTGELFF. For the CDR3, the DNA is TGCAGCACCTCGGGACCCCGGGGTACCGGGGAGCTGTTTTTT.

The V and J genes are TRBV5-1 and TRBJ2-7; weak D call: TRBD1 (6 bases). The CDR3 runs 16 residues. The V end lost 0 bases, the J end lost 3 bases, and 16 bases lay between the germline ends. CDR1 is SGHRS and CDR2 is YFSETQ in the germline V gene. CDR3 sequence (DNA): TGCGCCAGCAGCTTGGAGACGTCCCGGGACATCTACGAGCAGTACTTC. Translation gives CASSLETSRDIYEQYF.

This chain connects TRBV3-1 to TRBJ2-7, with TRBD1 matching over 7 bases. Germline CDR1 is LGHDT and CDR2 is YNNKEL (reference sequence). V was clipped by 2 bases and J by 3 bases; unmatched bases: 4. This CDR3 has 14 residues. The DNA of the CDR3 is TGTGCCAGCAGCCAAAGGGACAGCTTCTACGAGCAGTACTTC. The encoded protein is CASSQRDSFYEQYF.

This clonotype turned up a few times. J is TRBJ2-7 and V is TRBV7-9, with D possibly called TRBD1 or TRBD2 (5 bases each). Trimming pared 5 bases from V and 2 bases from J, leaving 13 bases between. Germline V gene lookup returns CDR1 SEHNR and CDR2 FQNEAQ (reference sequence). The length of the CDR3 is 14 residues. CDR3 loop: CASSLPGRTYEQYF. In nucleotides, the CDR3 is TGTGCCAGCAGCCTGCCGGGACGGACCTACGAGCAGTACTTC.

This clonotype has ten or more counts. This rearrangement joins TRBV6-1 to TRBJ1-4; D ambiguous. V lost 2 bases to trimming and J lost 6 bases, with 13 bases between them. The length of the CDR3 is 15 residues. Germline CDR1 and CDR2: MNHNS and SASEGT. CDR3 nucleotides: TGTGCCAGCAGTGAAATCGCTGTAGTGGATGAAAAACTGTTTTTT. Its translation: CASSEIAVVDEKLFF.

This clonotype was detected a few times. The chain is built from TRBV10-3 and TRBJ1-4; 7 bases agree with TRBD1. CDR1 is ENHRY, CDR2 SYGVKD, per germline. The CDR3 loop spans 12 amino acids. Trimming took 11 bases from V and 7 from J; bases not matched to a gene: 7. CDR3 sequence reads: CAVSGTAEKLFF. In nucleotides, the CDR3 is TGTGCCGTGAGTGGGACAGCTGAAAAACTGTTTTTT.